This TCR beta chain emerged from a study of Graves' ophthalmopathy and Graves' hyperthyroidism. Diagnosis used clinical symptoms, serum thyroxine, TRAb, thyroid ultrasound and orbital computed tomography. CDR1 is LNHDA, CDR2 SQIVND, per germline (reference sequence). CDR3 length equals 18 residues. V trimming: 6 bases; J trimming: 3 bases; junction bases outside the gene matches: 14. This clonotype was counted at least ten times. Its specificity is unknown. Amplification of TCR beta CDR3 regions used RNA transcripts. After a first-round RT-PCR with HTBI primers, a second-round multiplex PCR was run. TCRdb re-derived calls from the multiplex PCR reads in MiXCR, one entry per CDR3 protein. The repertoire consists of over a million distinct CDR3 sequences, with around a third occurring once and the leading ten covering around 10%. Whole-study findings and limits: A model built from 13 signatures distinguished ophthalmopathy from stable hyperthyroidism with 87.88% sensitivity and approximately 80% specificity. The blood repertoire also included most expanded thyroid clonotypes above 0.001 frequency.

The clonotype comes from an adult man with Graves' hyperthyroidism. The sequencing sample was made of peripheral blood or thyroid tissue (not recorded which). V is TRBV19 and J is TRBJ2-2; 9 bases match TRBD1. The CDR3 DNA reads TGTGCCAGTAGCCACCGGGACAGGGAAAGGAGCGACACCGGGGAGCTGTTTTTT. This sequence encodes CASSHRDRERSDTGELFF.